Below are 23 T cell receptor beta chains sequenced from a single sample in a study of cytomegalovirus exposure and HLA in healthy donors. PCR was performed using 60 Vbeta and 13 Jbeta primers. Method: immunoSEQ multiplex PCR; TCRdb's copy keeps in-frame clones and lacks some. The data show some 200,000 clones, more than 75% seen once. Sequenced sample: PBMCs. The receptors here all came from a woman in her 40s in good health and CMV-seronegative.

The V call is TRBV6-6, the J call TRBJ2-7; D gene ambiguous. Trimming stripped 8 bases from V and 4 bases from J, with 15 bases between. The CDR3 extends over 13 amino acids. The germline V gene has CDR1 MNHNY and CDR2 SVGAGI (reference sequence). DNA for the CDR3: TGTGCCAGCTGGTCGGGTCCGGCGTACGAGCAGTACTTC. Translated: CASWSGPAYEQYF.

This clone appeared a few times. Written as DNA, the CDR3 is TGTGCCAGCAGCTTAAGCGGGGTATGGGAAAAACTGTTTTTT. This encodes CASSLSGVWEKLFF. This chain uses TRBV7-9 with TRBJ1-4; D unresolved. This CDR3 has 14 residues. The germline CDR1 and CDR2 sequences are SEHNR and FQNEAQ (reference sequence). The V end lost 2 bases, the J end lost 8 bases, and 12 bases lay between the germline ends.

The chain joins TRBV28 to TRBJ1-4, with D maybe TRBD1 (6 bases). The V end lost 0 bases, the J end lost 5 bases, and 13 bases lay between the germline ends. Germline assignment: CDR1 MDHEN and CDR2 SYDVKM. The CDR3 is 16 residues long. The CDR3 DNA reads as TGTGCCAGCAGTTTATGGGGAGGGGGATTAAATGAAAAACTGTTTTTT. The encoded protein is CASSLWGGGLNEKLFF.

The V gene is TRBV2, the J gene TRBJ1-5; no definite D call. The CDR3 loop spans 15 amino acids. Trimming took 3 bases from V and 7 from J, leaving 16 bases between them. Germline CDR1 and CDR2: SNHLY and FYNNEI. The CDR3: CASSDFLSASQPQHF. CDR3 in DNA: TGTGCCAGCAGTGACTTTTTGTCCGCGTCCCAGCCCCAGCATTTT.

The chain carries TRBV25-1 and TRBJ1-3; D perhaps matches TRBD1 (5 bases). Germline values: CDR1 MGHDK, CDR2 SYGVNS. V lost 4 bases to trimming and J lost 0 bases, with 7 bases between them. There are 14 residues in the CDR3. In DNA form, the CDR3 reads TGTGCCAGCAGTGGCACAGGCTCTGGAAACACCATATATTTT. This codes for CASSGTGSGNTIYF.

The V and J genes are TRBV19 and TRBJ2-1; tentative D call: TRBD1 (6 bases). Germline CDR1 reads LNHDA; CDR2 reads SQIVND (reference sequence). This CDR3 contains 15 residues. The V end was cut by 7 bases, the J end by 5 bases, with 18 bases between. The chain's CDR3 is CASIPGTRSNNEQFF. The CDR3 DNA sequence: TGTGCCAGTATTCCCGGGACACGTTCAAACAATGAGCAGTTCTTC.

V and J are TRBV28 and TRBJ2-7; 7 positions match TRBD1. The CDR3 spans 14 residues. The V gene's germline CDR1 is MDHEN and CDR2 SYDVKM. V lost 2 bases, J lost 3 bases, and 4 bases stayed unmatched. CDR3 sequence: CASSLERGLYEQYF. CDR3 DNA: TGTGCCAGCAGTTTAGAGAGGGGGCTCTACGAGCAGTACTTC.

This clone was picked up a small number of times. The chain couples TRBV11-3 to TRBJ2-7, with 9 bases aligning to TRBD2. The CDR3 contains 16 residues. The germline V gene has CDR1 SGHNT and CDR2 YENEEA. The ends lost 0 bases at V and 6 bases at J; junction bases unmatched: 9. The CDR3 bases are TGTGCCAGCAGCTTAGACTCTGGAGCGGGAGGTGCCGAGCAGTACTTC. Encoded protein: CASSLDSGAGGAEQYF.

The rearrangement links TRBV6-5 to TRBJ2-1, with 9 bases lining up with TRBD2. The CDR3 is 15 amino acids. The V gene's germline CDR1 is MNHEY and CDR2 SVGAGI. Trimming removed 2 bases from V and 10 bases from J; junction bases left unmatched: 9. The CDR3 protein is CASSYQSGGFREQFF. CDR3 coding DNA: TGTGCCAGCAGTTACCAAAGCGGGGGGTTTCGGGAGCAGTTCTTC.

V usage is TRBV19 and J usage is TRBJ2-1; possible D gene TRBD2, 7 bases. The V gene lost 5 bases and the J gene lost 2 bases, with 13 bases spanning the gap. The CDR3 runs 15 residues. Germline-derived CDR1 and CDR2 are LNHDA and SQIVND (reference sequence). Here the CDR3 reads CASSLRGDTYNEQFF. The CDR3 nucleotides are TGTGCCAGTAGTCTCCGGGGGGACACCTACAATGAGCAGTTCTTC.

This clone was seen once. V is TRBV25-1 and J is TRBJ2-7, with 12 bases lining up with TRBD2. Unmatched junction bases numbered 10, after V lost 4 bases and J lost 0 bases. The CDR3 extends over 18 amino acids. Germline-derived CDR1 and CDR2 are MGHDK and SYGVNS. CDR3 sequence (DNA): TGTGCCAGCAGTGGGACCCGGACTAGCGGGATGTTCTCCTACGAGCAGTACTTC. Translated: CASSGTRTSGMFSYEQYF.

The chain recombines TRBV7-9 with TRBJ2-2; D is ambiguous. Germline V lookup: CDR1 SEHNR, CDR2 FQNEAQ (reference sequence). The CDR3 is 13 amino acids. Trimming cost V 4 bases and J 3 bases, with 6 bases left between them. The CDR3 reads CASSSSYTGELFF. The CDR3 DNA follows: TGTGCCAGCAGCTCCAGTTACACCGGGGAGCTGTTTTTT.

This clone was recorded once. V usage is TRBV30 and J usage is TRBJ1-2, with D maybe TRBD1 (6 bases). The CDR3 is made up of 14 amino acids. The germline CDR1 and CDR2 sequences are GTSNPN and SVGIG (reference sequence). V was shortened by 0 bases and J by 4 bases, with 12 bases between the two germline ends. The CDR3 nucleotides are TGTGCCTGGAGTGTTGAACAGGGTCGCTATGGCTACACCTTC. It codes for CAWSVEQGRYGYTF. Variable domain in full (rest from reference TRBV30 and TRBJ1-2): SQTIHQWPATLVQPVGSPLSLECTVEGTSNPNLYWYRQAAGRGLQLLFYSVGIGQISSEVPQNLSASRPQDRQFILSSKKLLLSDSGFYLCAWSVEQGRYGYTFGSGTRLTVV.

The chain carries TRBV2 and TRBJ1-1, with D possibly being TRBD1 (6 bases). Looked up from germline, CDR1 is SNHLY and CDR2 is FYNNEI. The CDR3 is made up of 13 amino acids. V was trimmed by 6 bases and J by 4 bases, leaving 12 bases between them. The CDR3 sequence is CASSRQASTEAFF. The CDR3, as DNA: TGTGCCAGCAGCAGACAGGCCAGCACTGAAGCTTTCTTT.

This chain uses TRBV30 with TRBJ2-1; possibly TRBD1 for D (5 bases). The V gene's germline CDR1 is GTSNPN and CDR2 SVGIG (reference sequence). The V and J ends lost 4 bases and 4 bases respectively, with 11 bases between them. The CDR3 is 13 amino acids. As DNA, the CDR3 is TGTGCCTGGAAAACAGGATATTACAATGAGCAGTTCTTC. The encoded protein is CAWKTGYYNEQFF. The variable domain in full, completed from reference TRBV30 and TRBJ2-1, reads SQTIHQWPATLVQPVGSPLSLECTVEGTSNPNLYWYRQAAGRGLQLLFYSVGIGQISSEVPQNLSASRPQDRQFILSSKKLLLSDSGFYLCAWKTGYYNEQFFGPGTRLTVL.

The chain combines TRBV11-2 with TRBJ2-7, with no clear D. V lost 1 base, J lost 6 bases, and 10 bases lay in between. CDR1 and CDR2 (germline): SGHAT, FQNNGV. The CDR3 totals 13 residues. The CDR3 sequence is CASSLVALREQYF. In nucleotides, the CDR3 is TGTGCCAGCAGCTTAGTGGCCCTTCGCGAGCAGTACTTC.

CDR3: CASSLGQGAAGELFF. The CDR3 bases are TGTGCCAGCAGCTTGGGACAGGGGGCGGCCGGGGAGCTGTTTTTT. The chain employs TRBV7-9 and TRBJ2-2; TRBD1 matches at 12 bases. The CDR3 length is 15 residues. J gave up 6 bases and V 3 bases, and 2 bases lay outside the gene matches. The germline gives CDR1 SEHNR, CDR2 FQNEAQ (reference sequence). The variable domain in full, completed from reference TRBV7-9 and TRBJ2-2, reads DTGVSQNPRHKITKRGQNVTFRCDPISEHNRLYWYRQTLGQGPEFLTYFQNEAQLEKSRLLSDRFSAERPKGSFSTLEIQRTEQGDSAMYLCASSLGQGAAGELFFGEGSRLTVL.

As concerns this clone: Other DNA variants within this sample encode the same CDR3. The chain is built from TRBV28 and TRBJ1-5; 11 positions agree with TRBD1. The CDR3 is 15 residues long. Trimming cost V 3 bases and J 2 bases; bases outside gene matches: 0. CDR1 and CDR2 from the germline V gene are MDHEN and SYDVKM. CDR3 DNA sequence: TGTGCCAGCAGTTTGGGACAGGGGGGCAATCAGCCCCAGCATTTT. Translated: CASSLGQGGNQPQHF.

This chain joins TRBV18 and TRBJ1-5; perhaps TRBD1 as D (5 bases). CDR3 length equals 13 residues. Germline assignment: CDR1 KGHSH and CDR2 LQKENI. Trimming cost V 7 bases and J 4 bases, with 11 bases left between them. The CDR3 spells CASFGGRNQPQHF. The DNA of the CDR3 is TGTGCCAGCTTTGGGGGGAGAAATCAGCCCCAGCATTTT. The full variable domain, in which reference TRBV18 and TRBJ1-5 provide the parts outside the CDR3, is NAGVMQNPRHLVRRRGQEARLRCSPMKGHSHVYWYRQLPEEGLKFMVYLQKENIIDESGMPKERFSAEFPKEGPSILRIQQVVRGDSAAYFCASFGGRNQPQHFGDGTRLSIL.

This CDR3 is CASRGVSGDQGTQYF. The CDR3 DNA sequence: TGTGCCAGTAGGGGAGTGAGCGGGGACCAGGGTACGCAGTATTTT. The chain uses TRBV19 and TRBJ2-3; 7 bases fit TRBD2. CDR1 is LNHDA, CDR2 SQIVND, per germline (reference sequence). The CDR3 contains 15 residues. V was clipped by 6 bases and J by 8 bases; unmatched bases: 14. Drawing the rest from reference TRBV19 and TRBJ2-3, the complete variable domain is DGGITQSPKYLFRKEGQNVTLSCEQNLNHDAMYWYRQDPGQGLRLIYYSQIVNDFQKGDIAEGYSVSREKKESFPLTVTSAQKNPTAFYLCASRGVSGDQGTQYFGPGTRLTVL.

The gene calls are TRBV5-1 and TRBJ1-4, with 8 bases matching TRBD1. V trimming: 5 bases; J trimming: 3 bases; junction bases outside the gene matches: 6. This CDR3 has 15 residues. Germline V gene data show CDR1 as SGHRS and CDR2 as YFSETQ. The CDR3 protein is CASSRDRGANEKLFF. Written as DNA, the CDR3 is TGCGCCAGCAGTCGTGACAGGGGAGCTAATGAAAAACTGTTTTTT.

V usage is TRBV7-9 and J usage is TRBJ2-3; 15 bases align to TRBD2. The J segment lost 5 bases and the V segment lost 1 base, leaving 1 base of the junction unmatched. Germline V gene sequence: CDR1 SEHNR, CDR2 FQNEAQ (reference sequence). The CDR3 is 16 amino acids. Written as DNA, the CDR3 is TGTGCCAGCAGCTTAGGGACTAGCGGGAGGGAAGATACGCAGTATTTT. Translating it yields CASSLGTSGREDTQYF.

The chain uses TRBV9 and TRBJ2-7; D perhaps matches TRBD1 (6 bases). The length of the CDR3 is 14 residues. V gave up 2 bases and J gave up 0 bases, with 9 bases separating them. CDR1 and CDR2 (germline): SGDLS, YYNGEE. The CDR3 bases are TGTGCCAGCAGCGTCCAGGGACACTCCTACGAGCAGTACTTC. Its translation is CASSVQGHSYEQYF.